This T cell receptor (beta chain) stems from a study of cytomegalovirus exposure and HLA in healthy donors. As for the study in general: Inside one of the first data releases sat roughly 80 million unique TCRs taken from HLA-typed donors. Study-wide results and caveats: Most of the TCR beta V segments (in an earlier analysis) were productive either about 87% or about 30% of the time.

Regarding this clone: As yet, its antigen is unknown.

Likely unrecorded immune exposures existed in these nominally healthy donors. Amplification used 60 Vbeta primers and 13 Jbeta primers. Repertoires were generated with immunoSEQ multiplex PCR, while TCRdb's copy carries only in-frame clones and drops some. The sample carries some 130,000 clones, roughly three quarters recorded once. The clonotype comes from a woman in her 40s in good health and CMV-seronegative. The sample consisted of PBMCs.

The CDR3 DNA is TGCGCCAGCAGCTTGGTGGCACAACCCCAAGAGACCCAGTACTTC. It translates to CASSLVAQPQETQYF. The chain employs TRBV5-1 and TRBJ2-5; unclear D gene. CDR3 length: 15 residues. Trimming pared 0 bases from V and 1 base from J, leaving 10 bases between. CDR1 and CDR2 (germline): SGHRS, YFSETQ. The full variable domain, completed using reference TRBV5-1 and TRBJ2-5, is KAGVTQTPRYLIKTRGQQVTLSCSPISGHRSVSWYQQTPGQGLQFLFEYFSETQRNKGNFPGRFSGRQFSNSRSEMNVSTLELGDSALYLCASSLVAQPQETQYFGPGTRLLVL.